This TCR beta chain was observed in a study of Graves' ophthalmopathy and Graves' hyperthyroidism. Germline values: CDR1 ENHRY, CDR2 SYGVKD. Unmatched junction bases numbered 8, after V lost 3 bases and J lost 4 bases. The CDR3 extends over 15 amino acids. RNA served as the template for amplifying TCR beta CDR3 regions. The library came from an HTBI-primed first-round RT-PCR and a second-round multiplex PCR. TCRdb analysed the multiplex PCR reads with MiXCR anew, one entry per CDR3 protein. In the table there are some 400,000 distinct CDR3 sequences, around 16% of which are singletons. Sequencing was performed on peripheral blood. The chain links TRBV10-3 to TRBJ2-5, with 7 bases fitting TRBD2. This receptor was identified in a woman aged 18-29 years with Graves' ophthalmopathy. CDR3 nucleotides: TGTGCCATCAGTGACGGGCGGGAGAGGGGAGAGACCCAGTACTTC. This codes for CAISDGRERGETQYF.